These 19 T cell receptor beta chains were all obtained from the same sample, sequenced in a study of blood T cell repertoires in COVID-19. The assay was immunoSEQ multiplex PCR, and TCRdb's table has in-frame clones only and misses some. Of about 110,000 clones in the sample, about 78% were seen once. Sequencing was performed on peripheral blood. These receptors were obtained from a human donor in a cohort sampled during active or convalescent COVID-19.

The V and J genes are TRBV18 and TRBJ2-5, with 8 nucleotides matching TRBD1. Germline lookup yields CDR1 KGHSH and CDR2 LQKENI. Losses at the gene ends were 3 bases for V and 6 bases for J; bases not matched to a gene: 9. This CDR3 region has 15 residues. CDR3 in amino acids: CASSPGTGAQQTQYF. In DNA, the CDR3 is TGTGCCAGCTCACCTGGGACAGGAGCACAACAGACCCAGTACTTC.

V is TRBV27 and J is TRBJ2-3, with 14 nucleotides matching TRBD2. The CDR3 is made up of 18 amino acids. The V segment lost 2 bases and the J segment 6 bases; nucleotides outside the gene matches: 10. Germline V gene lookup returns CDR1 MNHEY and CDR2 SMNVEV (reference sequence). CDR3 loop: CASSLSRLAGGRVDTQYF. As DNA, the CDR3 is TGTGCCAGCAGTTTAAGTCGACTAGCGGGAGGGAGGGTCGATACGCAGTATTTT.

The V and J genes are TRBV11-2 and TRBJ2-1; D might be TRBD1 (5 bases). Trimming cost V 5 bases and J 9 bases, with 17 bases left between them. CDR1 SGHAT and CDR2 FQNNGV come from the germline V gene. The CDR3 has 14 residues. CDR3 sequence (DNA): TGTGCCAGCAGCCCAGAACCTACCCAGGGTGAGCAGTTCTTC. Encoded protein: CASSPEPTQGEQFF.

This chain uses TRBV14 with TRBJ1-1; the D gene is possibly TRBD1 (6 bases). Trimming removed 1 base at V and 1 base at J, with 19 bases between. Germline V lookup: CDR1 SGHDN, CDR2 FVKESK. CDR3 length equals 18 residues. Here the CDR3 DNA reads TGTGCCAGCAGCCAAGGGGGAGCCTACCAGGGGTCGAACACTGAAGCTTTCTTT. It specifies CASSQGGAYQGSNTEAFF.

This chain links TRBV7-9 with TRBJ2-1; D perhaps matches TRBD2 (5 bases). Germline CDR1 SEHNR, CDR2 FQNEAQ (reference sequence). This CDR3 has 12 residues. The V and J ends lost 3 bases and 7 bases respectively, with 7 bases between them. The chain's CDR3 is CASSFGKNEQFF. CDR3 DNA sequence: TGTGCCAGCAGCTTCGGGAAAAATGAGCAGTTCTTC. The variable domain in full, completed from reference TRBV7-9 and TRBJ2-1, reads DTGVSQNPRHKITKRGQNVTFRCDPISEHNRLYWYRQTLGQGPEFLTYFQNEAQLEKSRLLSDRFSAERPKGSFSTLEIQRTEQGDSAMYLCASSFGKNEQFFGPGTRLTVL.

V is TRBV9 and J is TRBJ2-1; a possible D gene is TRBD2 (6 bases). V was clipped by 0 bases and J by 7 bases, with 14 bases between them. Germline CDR1 is SGDLS and CDR2 is YYNGEE. The CDR3 is made up of 15 amino acids. In DNA form, the CDR3 reads TGTGCCAGCAGCGTAGTGTCTGGACTAATGAATGAGCAGTTCTTC. Protein: CASSVVSGLMNEQFF. Full variable domain (outside the CDR3, taken from reference TRBV9 and TRBJ2-1): DSGVTQTPKHLITATGQRVTLRCSPRSGDLSVYWYQQSLDQGLQFLIQYYNGEERAKGNILERFSAQQFPDLHSELNLSSLELGDSALYFCASSVVSGLMNEQFFGPGTRLTVL.

The chain combines TRBV27 with TRBJ2-5; D gene unclear. Trimming took 5 bases from V and 7 from J, leaving 20 bases between them. CDR1 is MNHEY and CDR2 is SMNVEV in the germline V gene (reference sequence). CDR3 length equals 15 residues. CDR3 residues: CASSPNPSRVGTQYF. CDR3 in DNA: TGTGCCAGCAGTCCCAACCCCTCCCGGGTTGGGACCCAGTACTTC.

The table lists this clone with a count of one. This chain joins TRBV6-6 and TRBJ2-7; the match to TRBD1 covers 9 bases. Germline CDR1 MNHNY, CDR2 SVGAGI (reference sequence). With V trimmed by 6 bases and J by 0 bases, 9 bases remained unmatched. The CDR3 runs 16 residues. In nucleotides, the CDR3 is TGTGCCAGCAGGCAACCGGGACAGGGAATCTCCTACGAGCAGTACTTC. Its translation: CASRQPGQGISYEQYF.

The chain is built from TRBV18 and TRBJ2-7; TRBD2 matches at 10 bases. This CDR3 is 18 amino acids long. V lost 1 base and J lost 2; bases outside the gene matches: 11. Germline CDR1 KGHSH, CDR2 LQKENI. The CDR3 loop reads CASSPLAPRSGGAYEQYF. The DNA for the CDR3 is TGTGCCAGCTCACCACTCGCACCCCGGAGCGGGGGGGCCTACGAGCAGTACTTC.

The count of this clone is one. The chain has TRBV30 and TRBJ1-5, with D unresolved. V was clipped by 1 base and J by 4 bases, with 17 bases between them. The length of the CDR3 is 16 residues. Germline CDR1 is GTSNPN and CDR2 is SVGIG (reference sequence). CDR3 loop: CAWSASWMTGNQPQHF. The CDR3, as DNA: TGTGCCTGGAGTGCCTCTTGGATGACGGGAAATCAGCCCCAGCATTTT.

CDR3 amino acids: CTGGNGADTQYF. The CDR3 DNA sequence: TGCACAGGGGGGAATGGGGCAGATACGCAGTATTTT. This sequence joins TRBV29-1 and TRBJ2-3; perhaps TRBD1 as D (7 bases). The length of the CDR3 is 12 residues. Germline-derived CDR1 and CDR2 are SQVTM and ANQGSEA.

This clone was seen once. The genes are TRBV6-5 and TRBJ1-6; perhaps TRBD1 as D (5 bases). Germline V gene lookup returns CDR1 MNHEY and CDR2 SVGAGI. The CDR3 is 14 amino acids. Trimming removed 6 bases from V and 5 bases from J, with 11 bases in between. The CDR3 DNA reads TGTGCCAGCAGAACCTGGGGGGATAATTCACCCCTCCACTTT. This sequence encodes CASRTWGDNSPLHF.

The chain uses TRBV25-1 and TRBJ2-2, with 9 positions matching TRBD1. The CDR3 has 15 amino acids. With 6 bases clipped from V and 5 bases from J, the junction kept 7 bases outside the gene matches. CDR1 is MGHDK, CDR2 SYGVNS, per germline. The DNA of the CDR3 is TGTGCCAGCAGACTAGACAGGGGGAGGACCGGGGAGCTGTTTTTT. It codes for CASRLDRGRTGELFF.

J is TRBJ1-3 and V is TRBV5-1; TRBD1 matches 8 bases. Germline CDR1 reads SGHRS; CDR2 reads YFSETQ. Trimming took 2 bases from V and 3 from J; bases not matched to a gene: 4. The CDR3 is 15 amino acids. CDR3 nucleotides: TGCGCCAGCAGCTTTGACGACAGGGGTGGAAACACCATATATTTT. Protein product: CASSFDDRGGNTIYF.

V usage is TRBV5-8 and J usage is TRBJ2-1, with D unresolved. The CDR3 is made up of 15 amino acids. Germline CDR1 is SGHTS and CDR2 is YDEGEE. The V end lost 4 bases, the J end lost 4 bases, and 15 bases lay between the germline ends. CDR3 amino acids: CASSQTPPEYNEQFF. Here the CDR3 DNA reads TGTGCCAGCAGCCAGACACCCCCAGAGTACAATGAGCAGTTCTTC.

The gene calls are TRBV28 and TRBJ2-2; possibly TRBD2 for D (5 bases). V dropped 3 bases and J dropped 0 bases, with 11 bases sitting between them. The germline V gene encodes CDR1 MDHEN and CDR2 SYDVKM. The length of the CDR3 is 16 residues. In DNA form, the CDR3 reads TGTGCCAGCAGTTTTGGGTTAGCGACGAACACCGGGGAGCTGTTTTTT. The encoded protein is CASSFGLATNTGELFF.

This chain uses TRBV7-5 with TRBJ2-7; the D call in the table, TRBD1, was not verified against the DNA. TRBV7-5 is assigned pseudogene status. The CDR3 has 15 residues. CDR3 protein: CARSLAPTVNYEQYF. CDR3 DNA: TGTGCCAGAAGCTTAGCGCCGACAGTTAACTACGAGCAGTACTTC.

The J gene is TRBJ2-1, the V gene TRBV24-1; TRBD2 might be the D (6 bases). V lost 3 bases to trimming and J lost 2 bases, with 10 bases between them. The CDR3 sequence is 15 residues long. Germline CDR1 is KGHDR and CDR2 is SFDVKD. The chain's CDR3 is CATSDPGLPYNEQFF. CDR3 nucleotides: TGTGCCACCAGTGATCCGGGACTTCCCTACAATGAGCAGTTCTTC.

The chain employs TRBV11-2 and TRBJ2-1; the match to TRBD1 covers 7 bases. Losses at the gene ends were 3 bases for V and 4 bases for J; bases not matched to a gene: 3. Looked up from germline, CDR1 is SGHAT and CDR2 is FQNNGV. The CDR3 totals 14 residues. The CDR3: CASSFGQAYNEQFF. For the CDR3, the DNA is TGTGCCAGCAGCTTCGGACAGGCGTACAATGAGCAGTTCTTC.